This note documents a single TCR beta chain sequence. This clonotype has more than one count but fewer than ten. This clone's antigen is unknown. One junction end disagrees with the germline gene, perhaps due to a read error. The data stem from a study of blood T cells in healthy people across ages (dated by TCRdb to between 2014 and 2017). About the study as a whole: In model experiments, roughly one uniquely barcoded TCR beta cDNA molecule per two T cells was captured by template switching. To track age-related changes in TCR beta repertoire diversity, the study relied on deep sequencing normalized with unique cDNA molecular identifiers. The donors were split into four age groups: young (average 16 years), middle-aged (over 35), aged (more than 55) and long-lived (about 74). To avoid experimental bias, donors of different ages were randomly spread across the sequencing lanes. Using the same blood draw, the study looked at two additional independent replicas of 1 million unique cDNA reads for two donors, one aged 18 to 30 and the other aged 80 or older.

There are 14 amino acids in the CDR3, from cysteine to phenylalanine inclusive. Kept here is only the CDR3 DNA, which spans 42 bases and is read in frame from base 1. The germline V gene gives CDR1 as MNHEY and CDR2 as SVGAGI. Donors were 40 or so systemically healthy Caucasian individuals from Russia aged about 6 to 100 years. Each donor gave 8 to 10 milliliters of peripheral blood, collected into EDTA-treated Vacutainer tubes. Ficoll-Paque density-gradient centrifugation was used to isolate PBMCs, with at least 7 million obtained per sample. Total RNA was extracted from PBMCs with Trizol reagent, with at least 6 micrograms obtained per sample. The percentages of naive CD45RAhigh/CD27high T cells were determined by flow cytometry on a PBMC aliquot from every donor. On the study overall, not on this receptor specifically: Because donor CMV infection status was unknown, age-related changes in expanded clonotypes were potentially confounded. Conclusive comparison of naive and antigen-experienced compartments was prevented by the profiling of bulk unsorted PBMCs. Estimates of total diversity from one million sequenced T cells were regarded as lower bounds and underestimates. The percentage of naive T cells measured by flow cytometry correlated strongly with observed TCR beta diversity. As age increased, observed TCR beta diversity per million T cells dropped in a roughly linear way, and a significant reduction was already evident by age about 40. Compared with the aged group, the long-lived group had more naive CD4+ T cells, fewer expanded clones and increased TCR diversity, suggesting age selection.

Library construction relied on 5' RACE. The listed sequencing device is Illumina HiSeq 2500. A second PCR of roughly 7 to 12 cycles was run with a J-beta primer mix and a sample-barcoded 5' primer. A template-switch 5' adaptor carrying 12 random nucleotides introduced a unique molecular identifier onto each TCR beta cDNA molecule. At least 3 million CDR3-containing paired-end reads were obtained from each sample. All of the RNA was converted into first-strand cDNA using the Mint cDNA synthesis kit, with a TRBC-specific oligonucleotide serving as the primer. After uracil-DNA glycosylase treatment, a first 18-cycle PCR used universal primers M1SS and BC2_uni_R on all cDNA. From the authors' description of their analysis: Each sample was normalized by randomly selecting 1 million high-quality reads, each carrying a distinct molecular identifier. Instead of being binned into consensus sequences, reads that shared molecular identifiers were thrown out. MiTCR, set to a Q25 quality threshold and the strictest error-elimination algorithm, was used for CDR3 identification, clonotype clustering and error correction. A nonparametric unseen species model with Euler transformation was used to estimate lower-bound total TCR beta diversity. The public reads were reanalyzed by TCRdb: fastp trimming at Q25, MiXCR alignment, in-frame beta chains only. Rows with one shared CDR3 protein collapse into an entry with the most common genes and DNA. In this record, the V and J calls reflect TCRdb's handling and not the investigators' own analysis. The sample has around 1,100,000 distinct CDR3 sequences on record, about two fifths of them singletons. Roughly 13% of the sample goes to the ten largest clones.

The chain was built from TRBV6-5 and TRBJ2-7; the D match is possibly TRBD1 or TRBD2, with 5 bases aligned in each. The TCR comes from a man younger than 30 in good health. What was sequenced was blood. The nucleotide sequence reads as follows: TGTGCCGGCAGTTACTCCGGGACCCAATACGAGCAGTACTTC. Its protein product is CAGSYSGTQYEQYF.